This TCR beta chain is from a study of OX40 agonist ivuxolimab in advanced cancers. Study-level background: Six ivuxolimab dose levels, 0.01 to 10 mg/kg, were given intravenously every 2 weeks. Antecedent anti-PD-1, anti-PD-L1 or anti-CTLA-4 therapy was permissible, with approximately 44% having received some.

In regard to this clone: Its specificity is not known.

Sequenced by immunoSEQ multiplex PCR; TCRdb stores in-frame clones only, minus some. Of around 25,000 clones listed, approximately 90% are singletons. This CDR3 has 16 residues. The germline V gene encodes CDR1 MNHEY and CDR2 SMNVEV (reference sequence). The junction had 8 bases not matched to a gene; V was cut back by 3 bases and J by 7 bases. Study findings and constraints: Nonresponders included some who also had low normalized T-cell clonal expansion. Both CD4+ and CD8+ T cell populations in blood had undergone clonal expansion by week 6 at 0.1 to 3.0 mg/kg.

This receptor was taken from an adult with an advanced solid tumor such as melanoma, head and neck, liver or kidney cancer. The sequencing used CD4+ or CD8+ T cells sorted from blood, collected in a trial of the OX40 agonist ivuxolimab. The J gene is TRBJ2-1, the V gene TRBV27, with 11 positions matching TRBD2. CDR3 DNA: TGTGCCAGCAGTTTCCTCGGGACTAGCGGCGGTAATGAGCAGTTCTTC. Translating gives CASSFLGTSGGNEQFF.